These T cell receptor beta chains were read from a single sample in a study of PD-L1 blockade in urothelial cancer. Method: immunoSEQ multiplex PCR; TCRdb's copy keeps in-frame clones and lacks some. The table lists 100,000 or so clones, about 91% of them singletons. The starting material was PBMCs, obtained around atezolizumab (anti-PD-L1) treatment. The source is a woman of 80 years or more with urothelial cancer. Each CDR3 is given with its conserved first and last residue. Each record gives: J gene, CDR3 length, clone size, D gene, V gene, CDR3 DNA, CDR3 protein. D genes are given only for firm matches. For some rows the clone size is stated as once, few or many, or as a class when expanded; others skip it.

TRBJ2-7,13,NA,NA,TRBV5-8,TGTGCCAGCAGCTTTTACAGTGTCTACGAGCAGTACTTC,CASSFYSVYEQYF
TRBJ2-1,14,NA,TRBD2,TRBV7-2,TGTGCCAGCAGCTTAGTAGCGGGAGAAAAAGAGCAGTTCTTC,CASSLVAGEKEQFF
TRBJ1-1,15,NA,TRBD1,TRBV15,TGTGCCACCAGCAGCAACAGGGGCCCGAACACTGAAGCTTTCTTT,CATSSNRGPNTEAFF
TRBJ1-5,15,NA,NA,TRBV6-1,TGTGCCAGCACCGAGGCGTCGGGGAACAATCAGCCCCAGCATTTT,CASTEASGNNQPQHF
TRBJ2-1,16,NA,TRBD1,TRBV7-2,TGTGCCAGCAGCTCCACGGGACAGGGTCCTTACAATGAGCAGTTCTTC,CASSSTGQGPYNEQFF
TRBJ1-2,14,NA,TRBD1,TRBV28,TGTGCCAGCAGTTTGGCAGGGGGCAAGTATGGCTACACCTTC,CASSLAGGKYGYTF
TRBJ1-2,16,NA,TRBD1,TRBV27,TGTGCCAGCAGTCCTTATTCGGGTGGGACAGCCAGCGGCTACACCTTC,CASSPYSGGTASGYTF
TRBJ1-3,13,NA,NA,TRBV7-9,TGTGCCAGCAGACCTGGAGCTGGAAACACCATATATTTT,CASRPGAGNTIYF
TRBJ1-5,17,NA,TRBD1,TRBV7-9,TGTGCCAGCAGCTCTGCCAGGGGGCAAACCACGGTGCAGCCCCAGCATTTT,CASSSARGQTTVQPQHF
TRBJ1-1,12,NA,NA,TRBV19,TGTGCCACTAAAGGGGAGGTGGCTGAAGCTTTCTTT,CATKGEVAEAFF
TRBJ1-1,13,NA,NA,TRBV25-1,TGTGCCAGCACAGGGTATGAAGGAACTGAAGCTTTCTTT,CASTGYEGTEAFF
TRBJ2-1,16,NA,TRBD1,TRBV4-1,TGCGCCAGCAGCCCACAACAGGGGATTTCCTACAATGAGCAGTTCTTC,CASSPQQGISYNEQFF
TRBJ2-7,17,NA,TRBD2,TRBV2,TGTGCCAGCAGTCTTATCTGGACTAGCGGCCGCTCCTACGAGCAGTACTTC,CASSLIWTSGRSYEQYF
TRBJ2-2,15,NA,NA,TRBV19,TGTGCCAGTAGTGGCGGGATGGGAAGGACCGGGGAGCTGTTTTTT,CASSGGMGRTGELFF
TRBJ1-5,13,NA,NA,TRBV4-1,TGCGCCAGCAGCCCGTTTGAGGCTCAGCCCCAGCATTTT,CASSPFEAQPQHF
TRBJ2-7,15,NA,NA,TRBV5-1,TGCGCCAGCAGCTTGGAGGGACAGCCCGGGGGCGAGCAGTACTTC,CASSLEGQPGGEQYF
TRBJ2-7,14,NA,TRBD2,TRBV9,TGTGCCAGCAGCGTTAGCCCACTAGCGAGCGAGCAGTACTTC,CASSVSPLASEQYF
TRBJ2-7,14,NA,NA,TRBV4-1,TGCGCCAGCAGCCAAGACAGGGTTTCCTACGAGCAGTACTTC,CASSQDRVSYEQYF
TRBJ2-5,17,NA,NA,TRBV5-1,TGCGCCAGCAGCCGGACGATAAGCAGGGGAAACCAAGAGACCCAGTACTTC,CASSRTISRGNQETQYF
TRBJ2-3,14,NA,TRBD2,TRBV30,TGTGCCTGGAGTATAGCGGGAGGAACAGATACGCAGTATTTT,CAWSIAGGTDTQYF
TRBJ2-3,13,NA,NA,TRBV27,TGTGCCAGCAGCCCTTCTACCGCGGGTACGCAGTATTTT,CASSPSTAGTQYF
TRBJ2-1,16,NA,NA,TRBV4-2,TGTGCCAGCAGCCAAGATCGGCTAGCCCTCTCCAATGAGCAGTTCTTC,CASSQDRLALSNEQFF
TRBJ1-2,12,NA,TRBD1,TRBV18,TGTGCCAGCTCACCGGGACAGGGTAGCTACACCTTC,CASSPGQGSYTF
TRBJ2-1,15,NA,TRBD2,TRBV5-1,TGCGCCAGCAGCCCATCCGAGCGGGAGGGCCGCGAGCAGTTCTTC,CASSPSEREGREQFF
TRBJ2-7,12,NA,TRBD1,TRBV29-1,TGCAGCGTTGAGACAGGGGCCTACGAGCAGTACTTC,CSVETGAYEQYF
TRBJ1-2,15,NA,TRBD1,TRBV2,TGTGCCAGCAGTGTGAAACAGGGGAAAGGCTATGGCTACACCTTC,CASSVKQGKGYGYTF
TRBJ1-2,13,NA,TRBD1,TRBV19,TGTGCCAGTAGCGGACAGGGGGGCTATGGCTACACCTTC,CASSGQGGYGYTF
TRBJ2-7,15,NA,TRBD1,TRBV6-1,TGTGCCAGCAGTGAAGCGTGGGACAGCGTCTACGAGCAGTACTTC,CASSEAWDSVYEQYF
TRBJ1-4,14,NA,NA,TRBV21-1,TGTGCCAGCAGCCTGGACAGGGTTGGTGAAAAACTGTTTTTT,CASSLDRVGEKLFF
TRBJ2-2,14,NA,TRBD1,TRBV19,TGTGCCAGTAGTACCCTCACAGGGGACGGGGAGCTGTTTTTT,CASSTLTGDGELFF
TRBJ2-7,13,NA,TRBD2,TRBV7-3,TGTGCCAGCAGCTCCTCAACTAGCGGGAGGGCGTACTTC,CASSSSTSGRAYF
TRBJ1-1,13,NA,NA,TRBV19,TGTGCCAGTAGTATAGTTAACAGCCTCGAAGCTTTCTTT,CASSIVNSLEAFF
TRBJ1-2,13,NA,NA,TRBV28,TGTGCCAGCAGTTTTGCAGGGTCCTCAGGCTACACCTTC,CASSFAGSSGYTF
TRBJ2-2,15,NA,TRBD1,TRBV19,TGTGCCAGTAAGGCCGGGACAGGGGGCCTCGGGGAGCTGTTTTTT,CASKAGTGGLGELFF
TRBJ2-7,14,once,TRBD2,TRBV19,TGTGCCAGTGGTCGAGGAGCGGGAGAGTACGAGCAGTACTTC,CASGRGAGEYEQYF
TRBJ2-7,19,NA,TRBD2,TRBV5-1,TGCGCCAGCAGCTGGGACGGACTAGAGGACTTCGGAGGCTCCTACGAGCAGTACTTC,CASSWDGLEDFGGSYEQYF
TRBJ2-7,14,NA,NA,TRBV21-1,TGTGCCAGCAGCAAAGTGGCAGGCTCCTACGAGCAGTACTTC,CASSKVAGSYEQYF
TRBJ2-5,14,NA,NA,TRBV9,TGTGCCAGCAGCGCGAGCGGGCACCAAGAGACCCAGTACTTC,CASSASGHQETQYF
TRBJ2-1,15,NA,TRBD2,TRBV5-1,TGCGCCAGCAGCCTAACTAGCGGGAGCTACAATGAGCAGTTCTTC,CASSLTSGSYNEQFF
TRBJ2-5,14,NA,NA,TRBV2,TGTGCCAGCTTCGGGGGTTACAACCAAGAGACCCAGTACTTC,CASFGGYNQETQYF
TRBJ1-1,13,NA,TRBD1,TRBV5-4,TGTGCCAGCAGCCTCGGGACAGGCACTGAAGCTTTCTTT,CASSLGTGTEAFF
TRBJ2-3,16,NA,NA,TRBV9,TGTGCCAGCAGCGTAGGGGCTAGCGCTAGCACAGATACGCAGTATTTT,CASSVGASASTDTQYF
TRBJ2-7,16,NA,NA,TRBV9,TGTGCCAGCAGCGTAGATCACGGCAGGGGCTCCTACGAGCAGTACTTC,CASSVDHGRGSYEQYF
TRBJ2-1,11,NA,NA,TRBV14,TGTGCCAGCAGCATCGGTTATGAGCAGTTCTTC,CASSIGYEQFF
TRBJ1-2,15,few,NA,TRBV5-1,TGCGCCAGCAGCGTATCCGAGGGATCTAACTATGGCTACACCTTC,CASSVSEGSNYGYTF
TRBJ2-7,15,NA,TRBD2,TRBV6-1,TGTGCCAGCACCAAGGGACTAGCGGGAGAAGGGGAGCAGTACTTC,CASTKGLAGEGEQYF
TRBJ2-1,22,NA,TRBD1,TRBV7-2,TGTGCCAGCAGCTTAGCGGGCGGGGGACGGGGCGGTAGGGGACAGGGGACGGATGAGCAGTTCTTC,CASSLAGGGRGGRGQGTDEQFF
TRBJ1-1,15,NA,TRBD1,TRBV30,TGTGCCTGGAGTGTACCGACAGGGTCGACGGCTGAAGCTTTCTTT,CAWSVPTGSTAEAFF
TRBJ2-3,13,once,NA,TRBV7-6,TGTGCCAGCTCCGGACAAAACCCAGATACGCAGTATTTT,CASSGQNPDTQYF
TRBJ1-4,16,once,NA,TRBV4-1,TGCGCCAGCAGCCAAATCCCGCAGACAGCTAATGAAAAACTGTTTTTT,CASSQIPQTANEKLFF
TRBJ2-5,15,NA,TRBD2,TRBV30,TGTGCCTGGAGTGTACGGGGCGGGAGAGGTGAGACCCAGTACTTC,CAWSVRGGRGETQYF
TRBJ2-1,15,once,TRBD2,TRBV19,TGTGCCAGTAGTATAGATAGCGGGACGGGATATGAGCAGTTCTTC,CASSIDSGTGYEQFF
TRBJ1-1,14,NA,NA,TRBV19,TGTGCCAGTACCCTAGGACAGCCGAACACTGAAGCTTTCTTT,CASTLGQPNTEAFF
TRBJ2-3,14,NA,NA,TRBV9,TGTGCCAGCAGCGTAGTACGGGACTCCCTCGCGCAGTATTTT,CASSVVRDSLAQYF
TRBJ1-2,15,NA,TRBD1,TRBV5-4,TGTGCCAGCAGCCGCGGACAGGCGGGCAATGATGGCTACACCTTC,CASSRGQAGNDGYTF
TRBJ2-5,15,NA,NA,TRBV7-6,TGTGCCAGCAGCTTAGCGCAGGGTCTGCAAGAGACCCAGTACTTC,CASSLAQGLQETQYF
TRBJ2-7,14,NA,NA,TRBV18,TGTGCCAGCTCACCACATGAAGGGGGCTACGAGCAGTACTTC,CASSPHEGGYEQYF